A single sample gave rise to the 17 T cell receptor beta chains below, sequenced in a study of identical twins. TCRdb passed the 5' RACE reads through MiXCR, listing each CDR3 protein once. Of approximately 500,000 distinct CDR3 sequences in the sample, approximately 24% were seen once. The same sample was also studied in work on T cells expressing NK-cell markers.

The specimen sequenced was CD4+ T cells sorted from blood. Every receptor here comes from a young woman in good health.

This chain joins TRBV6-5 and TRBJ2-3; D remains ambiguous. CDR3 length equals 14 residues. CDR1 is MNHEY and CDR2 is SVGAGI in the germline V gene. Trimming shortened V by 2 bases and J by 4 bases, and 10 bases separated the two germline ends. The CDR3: CASSYRPWADTQYF. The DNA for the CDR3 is TGTGCCAGCAGTTACCGGCCGTGGGCAGATACGCAGTATTTT.

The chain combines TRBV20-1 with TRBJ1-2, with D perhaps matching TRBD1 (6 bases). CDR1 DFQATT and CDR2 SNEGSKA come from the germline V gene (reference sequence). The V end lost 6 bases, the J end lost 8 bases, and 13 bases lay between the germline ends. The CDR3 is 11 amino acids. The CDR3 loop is CSASGGPGYTF. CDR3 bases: TGCAGTGCCTCCGGGGGCCCCGGCTACACCTTC.

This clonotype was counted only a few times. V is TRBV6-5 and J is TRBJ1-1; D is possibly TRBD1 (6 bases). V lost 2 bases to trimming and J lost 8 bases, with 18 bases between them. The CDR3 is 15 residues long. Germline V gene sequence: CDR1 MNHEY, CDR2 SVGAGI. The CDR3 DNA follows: TGTGCCAGCAGTTACCCGGCGGGGGGGCCGGAGGAAGCTTTCTTT. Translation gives CASSYPAGGPEEAFF.

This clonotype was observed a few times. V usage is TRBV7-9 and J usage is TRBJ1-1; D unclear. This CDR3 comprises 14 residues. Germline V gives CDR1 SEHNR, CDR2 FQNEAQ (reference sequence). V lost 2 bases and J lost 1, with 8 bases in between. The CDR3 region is CASSLWQKNTEAFF. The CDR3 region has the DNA TGTGCCAGCAGCTTATGGCAGAAGAACACTGAAGCTTTCTTT. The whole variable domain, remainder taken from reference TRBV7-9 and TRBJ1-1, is DTGVSQNPRHKITKRGQNVTFRCDPISEHNRLYWYRQTLGQGPEFLTYFQNEAQLEKSRLLSDRFSAERPKGSFSTLEIQRTEQGDSAMYLCASSLWQKNTEAFFGQGTRLTVV.

CDR3 in amino acids: CASSQWGTGGVGANVLTF. CDR3 coding DNA: TGTGCCAGCAGCCAATGGGGGACAGGGGGCGTAGGGGCCAACGTCCTGACTTTC. V usage is TRBV3-1 and J usage is TRBJ2-6, with TRBD1 matching 12 bases. V was pared by 2 bases and J by 4 bases, with 6 bases of the junction left unmatched. Looked up from germline, CDR1 is LGHDT and CDR2 is YNNKEL (reference sequence). CDR3 size: 18 residues.

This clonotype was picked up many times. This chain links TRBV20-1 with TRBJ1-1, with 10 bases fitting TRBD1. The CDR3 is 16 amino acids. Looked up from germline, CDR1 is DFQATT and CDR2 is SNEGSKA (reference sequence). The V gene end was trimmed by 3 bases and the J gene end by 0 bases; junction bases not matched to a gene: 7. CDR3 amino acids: CSARRGDRGMNTEAFF. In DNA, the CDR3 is TGCAGTGCTAGGAGAGGGGACAGGGGCATGAACACTGAAGCTTTCTTT.

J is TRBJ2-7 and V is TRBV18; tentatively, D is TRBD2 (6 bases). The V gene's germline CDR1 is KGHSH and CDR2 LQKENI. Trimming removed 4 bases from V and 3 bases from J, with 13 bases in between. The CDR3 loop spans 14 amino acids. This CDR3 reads CASSLGVADYEQYF. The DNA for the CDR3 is TGTGCCAGCTCACTGGGGGTAGCGGACTACGAGCAGTACTTC.

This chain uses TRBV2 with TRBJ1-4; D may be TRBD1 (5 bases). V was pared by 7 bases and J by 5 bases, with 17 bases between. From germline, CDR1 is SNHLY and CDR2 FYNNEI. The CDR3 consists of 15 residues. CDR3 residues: CASTITWGLNEKLFF. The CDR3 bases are TGTGCCAGCACTATTACCTGGGGGTTAAATGAAAAACTGTTTTTT.

CDR3 coding DNA: TGCGCCAGCAGCTTGGAGCACACCGGGGAGCTGTTTTTT. Its protein product is CASSLEHTGELFF. The genes are TRBV5-1 and TRBJ2-2; no firm D call. Germline CDR1 is SGHRS and CDR2 is YFSETQ. This CDR3 has 13 residues. V lost 0 bases to trimming and J lost 3 bases, with 3 bases between them.

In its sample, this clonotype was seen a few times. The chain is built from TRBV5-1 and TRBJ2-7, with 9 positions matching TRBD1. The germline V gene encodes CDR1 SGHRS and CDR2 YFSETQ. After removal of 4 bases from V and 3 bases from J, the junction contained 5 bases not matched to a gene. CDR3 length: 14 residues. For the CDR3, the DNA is TGCGCCAGCAGCCCGGGACAGGGATTCTACGAGCAGTACTTC. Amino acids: CASSPGQGFYEQYF.

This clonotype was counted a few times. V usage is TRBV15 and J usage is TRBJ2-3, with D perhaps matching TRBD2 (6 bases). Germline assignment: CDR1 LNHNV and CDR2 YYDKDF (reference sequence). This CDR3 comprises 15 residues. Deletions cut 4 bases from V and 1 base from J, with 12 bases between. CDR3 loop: CATSIGGIGTDTQYF. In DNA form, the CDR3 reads TGTGCCACCAGCATTGGCGGGATTGGCACAGATACGCAGTATTTT.

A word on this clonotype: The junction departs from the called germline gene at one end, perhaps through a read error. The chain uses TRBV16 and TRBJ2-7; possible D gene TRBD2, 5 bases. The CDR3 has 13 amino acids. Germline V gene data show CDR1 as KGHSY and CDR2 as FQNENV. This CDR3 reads CASSPRREYEQYF. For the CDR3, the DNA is TGTGCCAGCAGCCCCCGTAGGGAGTACGAACAGTACTTC.

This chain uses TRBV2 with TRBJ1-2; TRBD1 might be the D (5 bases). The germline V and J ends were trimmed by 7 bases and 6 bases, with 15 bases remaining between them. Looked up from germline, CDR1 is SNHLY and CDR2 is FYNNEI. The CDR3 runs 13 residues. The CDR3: CASISEAGHGYTF. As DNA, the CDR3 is TGTGCCAGCATATCGGAGGCAGGGCATGGCTACACCTTC.

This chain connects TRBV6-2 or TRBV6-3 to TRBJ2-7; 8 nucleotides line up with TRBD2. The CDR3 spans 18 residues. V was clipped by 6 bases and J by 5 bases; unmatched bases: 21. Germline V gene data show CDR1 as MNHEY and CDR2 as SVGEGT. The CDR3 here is CASSRSGTPEWKTHEQYF. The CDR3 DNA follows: TGTGCCAGCAGCCGTAGCGGGACACCGGAATGGAAAACCCACGAGCAGTACTTC.

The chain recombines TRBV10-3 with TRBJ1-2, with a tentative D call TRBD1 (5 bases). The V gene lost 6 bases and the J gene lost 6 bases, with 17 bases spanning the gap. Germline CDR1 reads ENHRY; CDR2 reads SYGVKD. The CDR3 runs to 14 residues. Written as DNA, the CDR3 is TGTGCCATCAGCCAACCTCCCAGGGTACATGGCTACACCTTC. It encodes CAISQPPRVHGYTF.

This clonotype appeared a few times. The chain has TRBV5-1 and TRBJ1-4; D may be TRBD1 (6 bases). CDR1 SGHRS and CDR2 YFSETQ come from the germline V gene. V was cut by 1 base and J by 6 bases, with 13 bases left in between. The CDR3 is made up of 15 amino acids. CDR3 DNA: TGCGCCAGCAGCTTGCTTGGGACACGGGATGAAAAACTGTTTTTT. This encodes CASSLLGTRDEKLFF.

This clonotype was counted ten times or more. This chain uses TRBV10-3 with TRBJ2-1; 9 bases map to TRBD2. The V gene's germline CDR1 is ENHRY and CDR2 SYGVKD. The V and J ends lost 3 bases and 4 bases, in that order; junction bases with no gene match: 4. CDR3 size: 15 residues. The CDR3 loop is CAISDQRGAYNEQFF. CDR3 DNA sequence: TGTGCCATCAGTGACCAGCGGGGGGCATACAATGAGCAGTTCTTC.